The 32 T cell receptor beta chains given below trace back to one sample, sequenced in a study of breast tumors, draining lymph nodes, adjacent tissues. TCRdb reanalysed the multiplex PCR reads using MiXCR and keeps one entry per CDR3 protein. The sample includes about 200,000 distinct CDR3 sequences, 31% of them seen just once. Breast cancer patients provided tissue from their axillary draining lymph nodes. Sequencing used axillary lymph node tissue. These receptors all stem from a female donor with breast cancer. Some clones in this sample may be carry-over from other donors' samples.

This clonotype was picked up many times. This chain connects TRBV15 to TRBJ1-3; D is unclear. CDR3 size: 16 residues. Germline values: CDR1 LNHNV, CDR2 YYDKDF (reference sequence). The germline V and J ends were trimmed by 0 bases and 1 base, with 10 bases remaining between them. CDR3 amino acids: CATSRDLVGSGNTIYF. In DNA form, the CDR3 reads TGTGCCACCAGCAGAGATCTGGTGGGGTCTGGAAACACCATATATTTT.

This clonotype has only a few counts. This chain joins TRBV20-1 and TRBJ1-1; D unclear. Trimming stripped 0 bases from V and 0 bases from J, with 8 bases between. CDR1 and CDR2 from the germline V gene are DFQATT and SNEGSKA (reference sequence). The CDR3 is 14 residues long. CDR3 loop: CSARDRTLNTEAFF. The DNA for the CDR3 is TGCAGTGCTAGAGACAGAACCTTGAACACTGAAGCTTTCTTT.

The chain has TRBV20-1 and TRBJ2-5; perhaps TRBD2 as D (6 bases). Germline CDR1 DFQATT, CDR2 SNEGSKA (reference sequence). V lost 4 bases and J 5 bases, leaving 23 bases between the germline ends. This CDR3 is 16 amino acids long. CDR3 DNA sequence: TGCAGTGCTAACCGTGGAGGGAGTTGGACCGGGGAGACCCAGTACTTC. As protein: CSANRGGSWTGETQYF.

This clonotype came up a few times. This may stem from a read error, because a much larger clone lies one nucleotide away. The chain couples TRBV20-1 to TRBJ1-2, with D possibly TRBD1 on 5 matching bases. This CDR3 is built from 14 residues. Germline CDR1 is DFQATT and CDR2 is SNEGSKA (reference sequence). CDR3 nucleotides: TGCAGTGCTAAAGGACAAGGAGCTAACTCTGGCTACACCTTC. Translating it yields CSAKGQGANSGYTF.

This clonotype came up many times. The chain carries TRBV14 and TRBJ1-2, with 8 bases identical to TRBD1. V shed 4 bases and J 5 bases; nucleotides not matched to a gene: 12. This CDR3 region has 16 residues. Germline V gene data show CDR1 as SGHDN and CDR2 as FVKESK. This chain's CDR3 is CASSPTLGQGRYGYTF. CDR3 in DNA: TGTGCCAGCAGCCCAACTTTAGGACAGGGACGATATGGCTACACCTTC.

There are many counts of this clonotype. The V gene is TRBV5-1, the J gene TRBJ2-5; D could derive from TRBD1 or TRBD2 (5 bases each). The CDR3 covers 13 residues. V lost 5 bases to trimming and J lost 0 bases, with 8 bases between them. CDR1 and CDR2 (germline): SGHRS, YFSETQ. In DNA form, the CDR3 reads TGCGCCAGCAGGCGAGGGGACCAAGAGACCCAGTACTTC. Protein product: CASRRGDQETQYF.

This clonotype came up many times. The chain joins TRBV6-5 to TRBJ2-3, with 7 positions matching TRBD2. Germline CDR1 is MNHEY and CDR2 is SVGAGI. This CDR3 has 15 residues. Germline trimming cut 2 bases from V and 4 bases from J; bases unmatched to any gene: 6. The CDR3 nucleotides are TGTGCCAGCAGTTACGGGGCGGGAGCGGCAGATACGCAGTATTTT. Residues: CASSYGAGAADTQYF.

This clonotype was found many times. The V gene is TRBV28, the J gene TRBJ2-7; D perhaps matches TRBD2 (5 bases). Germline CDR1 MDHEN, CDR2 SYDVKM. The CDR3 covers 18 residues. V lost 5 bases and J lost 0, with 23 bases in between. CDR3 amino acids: CASSLTFHSDTSSYEQYF. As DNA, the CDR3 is TGTGCCAGCAGTCTTACGTTCCATAGCGACACGAGCTCCTACGAGCAGTACTTC.

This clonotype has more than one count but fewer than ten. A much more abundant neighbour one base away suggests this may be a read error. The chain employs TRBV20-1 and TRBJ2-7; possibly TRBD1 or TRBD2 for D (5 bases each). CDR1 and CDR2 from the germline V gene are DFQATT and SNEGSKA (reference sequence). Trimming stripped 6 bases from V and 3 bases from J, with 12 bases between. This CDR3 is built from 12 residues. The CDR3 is CSAGDGSYEQYF. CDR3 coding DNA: TGCAGTGCAGGGGACGGAAGCTACGAGCAGTACTTC.

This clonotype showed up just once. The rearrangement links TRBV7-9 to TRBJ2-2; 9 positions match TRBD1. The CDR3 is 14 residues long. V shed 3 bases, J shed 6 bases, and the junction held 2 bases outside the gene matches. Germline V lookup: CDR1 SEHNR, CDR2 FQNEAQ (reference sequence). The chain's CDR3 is CASSFRTGAGELFF. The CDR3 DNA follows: TGTGCCAGCAGCTTCCGGACAGGGGCCGGGGAGCTGTTTTTT. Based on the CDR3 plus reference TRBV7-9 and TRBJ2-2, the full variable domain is DTGVSQNPRHKITKRGQNVTFRCDPISEHNRLYWYRQTLGQGPEFLTYFQNEAQLEKSRLLSDRFSAERPKGSFSTLEIQRTEQGDSAMYLCASSFRTGAGELFFGEGSRLTVL.

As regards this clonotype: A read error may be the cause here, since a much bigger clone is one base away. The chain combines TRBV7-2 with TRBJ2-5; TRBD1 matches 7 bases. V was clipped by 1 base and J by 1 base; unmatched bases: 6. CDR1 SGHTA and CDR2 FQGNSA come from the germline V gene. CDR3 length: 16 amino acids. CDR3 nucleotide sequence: TGTGCCAGCAGCTTAGGGACAGGAAAACCCCAAGAGACCCAGTACTTC. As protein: CASSLGTGKPQETQYF.

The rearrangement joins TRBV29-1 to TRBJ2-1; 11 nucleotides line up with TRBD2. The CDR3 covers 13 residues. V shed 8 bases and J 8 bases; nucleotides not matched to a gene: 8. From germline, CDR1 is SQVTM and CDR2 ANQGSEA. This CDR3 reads CSLRTSGSDEQFF. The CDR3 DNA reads TGCAGCTTACGAACTAGCGGGAGCGATGAGCAGTTCTTC.

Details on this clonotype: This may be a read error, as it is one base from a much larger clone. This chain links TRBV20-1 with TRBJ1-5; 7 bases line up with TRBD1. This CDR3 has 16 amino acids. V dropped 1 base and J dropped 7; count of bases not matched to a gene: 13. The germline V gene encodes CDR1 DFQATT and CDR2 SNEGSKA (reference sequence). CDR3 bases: TGCAGTGCTAGAGCCCGCGGAACAGGGGCTATCCAGCCCCAGCATTTT. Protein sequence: CSARARGTGAIQPQHF.

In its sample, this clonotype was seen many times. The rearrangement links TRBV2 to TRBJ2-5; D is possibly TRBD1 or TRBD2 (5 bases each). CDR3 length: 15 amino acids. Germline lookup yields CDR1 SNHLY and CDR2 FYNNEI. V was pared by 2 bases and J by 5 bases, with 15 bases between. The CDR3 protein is CASSEITRGRETQYF. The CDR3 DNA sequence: TGTGCCAGCAGTGAAATCACCCGGGGCAGGGAGACCCAGTACTTC.

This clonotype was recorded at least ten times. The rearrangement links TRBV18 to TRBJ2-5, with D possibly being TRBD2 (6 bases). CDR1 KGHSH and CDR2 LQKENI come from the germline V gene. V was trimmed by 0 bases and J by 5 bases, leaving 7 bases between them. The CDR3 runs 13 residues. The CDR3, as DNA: TGTGCCAGCTCACCACCGGCGGGGGAGACCCAGTACTTC. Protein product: CASSPPAGETQYF.

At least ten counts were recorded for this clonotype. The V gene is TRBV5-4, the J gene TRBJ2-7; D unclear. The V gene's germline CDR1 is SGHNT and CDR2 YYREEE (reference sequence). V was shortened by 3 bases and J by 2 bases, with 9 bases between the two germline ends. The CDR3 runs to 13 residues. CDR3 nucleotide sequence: TGTGCCAGCAGCTCCCGGGCCCCCTACGAGCAGTACTTC. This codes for CASSSRAPYEQYF.

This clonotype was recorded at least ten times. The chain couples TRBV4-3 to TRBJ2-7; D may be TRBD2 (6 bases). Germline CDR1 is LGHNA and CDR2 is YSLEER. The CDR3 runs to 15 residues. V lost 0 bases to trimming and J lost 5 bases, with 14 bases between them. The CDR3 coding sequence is TGCGCCAGCAGCCAAGACAGGGCGGGGTCCAACGAGCAGTACTTC. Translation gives CASSQDRAGSNEQYF.

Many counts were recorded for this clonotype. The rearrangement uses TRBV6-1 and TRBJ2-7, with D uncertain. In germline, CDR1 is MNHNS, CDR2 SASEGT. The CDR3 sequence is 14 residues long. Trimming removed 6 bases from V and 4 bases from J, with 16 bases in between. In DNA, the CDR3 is TGTGCCAGCAGCCGCCCCAAGGGTTTTTACGAGCAGTACTTC. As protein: CASSRPKGFYEQYF.

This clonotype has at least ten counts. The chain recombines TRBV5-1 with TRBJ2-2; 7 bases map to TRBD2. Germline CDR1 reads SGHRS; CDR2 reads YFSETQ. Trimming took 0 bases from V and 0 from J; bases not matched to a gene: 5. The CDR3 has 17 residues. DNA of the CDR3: TGCGCCAGCAGCTTGGCCTTGGGGGGGACGAACACCGGGGAGCTGTTTTTT. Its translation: CASSLALGGTNTGELFF.

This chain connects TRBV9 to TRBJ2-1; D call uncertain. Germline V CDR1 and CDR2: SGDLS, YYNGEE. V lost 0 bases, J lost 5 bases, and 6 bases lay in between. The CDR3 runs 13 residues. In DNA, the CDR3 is TGTGCCAGCAGCGTAGACTGGAACAATGAGCAGTTCTTC. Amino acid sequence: CASSVDWNNEQFF. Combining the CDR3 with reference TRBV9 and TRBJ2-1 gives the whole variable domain DSGVTQTPKHLITATGQRVTLRCSPRSGDLSVYWYQQSLDQGLQFLIQYYNGEERAKGNILERFSAQQFPDLHSELNLSSLELGDSALYFCASSVDWNNEQFFGPGTRLTVL.

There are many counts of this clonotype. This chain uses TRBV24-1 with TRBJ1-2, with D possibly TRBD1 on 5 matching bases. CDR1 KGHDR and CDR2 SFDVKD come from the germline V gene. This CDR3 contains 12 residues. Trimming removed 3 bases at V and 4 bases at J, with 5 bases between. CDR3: CATSDQGYGYTF. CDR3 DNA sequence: TGTGCCACCAGTGATCAGGGCTATGGCTACACCTTC.

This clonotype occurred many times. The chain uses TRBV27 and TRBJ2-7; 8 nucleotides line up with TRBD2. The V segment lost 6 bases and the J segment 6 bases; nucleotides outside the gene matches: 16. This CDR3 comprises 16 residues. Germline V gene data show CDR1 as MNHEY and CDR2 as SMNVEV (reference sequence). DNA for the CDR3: TGTGCCAGCAGCCCTATAGCAGCGGGAGACGGGGTCGAGCAGTACTTC. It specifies CASSPIAAGDGVEQYF.

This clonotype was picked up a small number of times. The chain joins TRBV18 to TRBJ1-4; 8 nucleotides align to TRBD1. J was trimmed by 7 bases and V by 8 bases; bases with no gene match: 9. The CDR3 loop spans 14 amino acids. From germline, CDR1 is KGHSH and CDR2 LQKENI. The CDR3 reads CASRRQGRTEKLFF. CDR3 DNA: TGTGCCAGCCGAAGACAGGGGCGGACTGAAAAACTGTTTTTT.

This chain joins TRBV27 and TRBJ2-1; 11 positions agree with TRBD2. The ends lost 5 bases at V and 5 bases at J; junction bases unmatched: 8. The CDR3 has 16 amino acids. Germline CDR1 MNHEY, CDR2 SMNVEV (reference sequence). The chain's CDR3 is CASSPRTSGSHNEQFF. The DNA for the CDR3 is TGTGCCAGCAGTCCCCGGACTAGCGGGTCCCACAATGAGCAGTTCTTC.

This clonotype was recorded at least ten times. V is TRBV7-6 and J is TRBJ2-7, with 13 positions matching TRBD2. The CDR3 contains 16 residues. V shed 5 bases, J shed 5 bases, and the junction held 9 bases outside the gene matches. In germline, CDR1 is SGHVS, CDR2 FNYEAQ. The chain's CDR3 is CASSLRTSGSLNEQYF. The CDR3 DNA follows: TGTGCCAGCAGCCTTAGGACTAGCGGGAGTCTCAACGAGCAGTACTTC.

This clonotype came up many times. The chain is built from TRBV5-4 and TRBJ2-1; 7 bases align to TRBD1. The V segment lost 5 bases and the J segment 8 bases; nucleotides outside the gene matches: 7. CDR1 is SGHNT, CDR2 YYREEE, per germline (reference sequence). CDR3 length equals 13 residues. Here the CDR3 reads CASRLGQDDEQFF. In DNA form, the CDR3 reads TGTGCCAGCAGGCTCGGACAGGACGATGAGCAGTTCTTC.

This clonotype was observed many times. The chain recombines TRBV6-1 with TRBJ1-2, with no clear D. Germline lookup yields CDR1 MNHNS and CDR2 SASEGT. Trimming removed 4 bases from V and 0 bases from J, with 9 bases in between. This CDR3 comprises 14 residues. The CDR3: CASSAWSSNYGYTF. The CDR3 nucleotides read TGTGCCAGCAGTGCGTGGAGTTCTAACTATGGCTACACCTTC.

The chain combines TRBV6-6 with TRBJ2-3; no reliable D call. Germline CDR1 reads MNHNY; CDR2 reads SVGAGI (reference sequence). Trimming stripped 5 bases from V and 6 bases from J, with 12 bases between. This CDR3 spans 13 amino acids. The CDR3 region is CASSQGSPDTQYF. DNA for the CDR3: TGTGCCAGCAGTCAAGGTTCGCCGGATACGCAGTATTTT.

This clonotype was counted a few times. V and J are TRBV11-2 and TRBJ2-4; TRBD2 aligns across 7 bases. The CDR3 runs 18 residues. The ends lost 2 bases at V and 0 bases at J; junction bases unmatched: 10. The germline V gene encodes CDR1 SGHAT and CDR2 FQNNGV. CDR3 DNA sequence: TGTGCCAGCAGCTTAATTCTAGCGGCTAATCTAGCCAAAAACATTCAGTACTTC. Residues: CASSLILAANLAKNIQYF.

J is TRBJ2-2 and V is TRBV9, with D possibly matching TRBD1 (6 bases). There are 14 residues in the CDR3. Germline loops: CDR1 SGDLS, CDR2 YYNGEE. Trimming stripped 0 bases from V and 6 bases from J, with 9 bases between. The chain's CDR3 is CASSVGQGPGELFF. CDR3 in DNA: TGTGCCAGCAGCGTAGGGCAGGGGCCCGGGGAGCTGTTTTTT. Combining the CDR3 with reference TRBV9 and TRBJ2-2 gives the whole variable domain DSGVTQTPKHLITATGQRVTLRCSPRSGDLSVYWYQQSLDQGLQFLIQYYNGEERAKGNILERFSAQQFPDLHSELNLSSLELGDSALYFCASSVGQGPGELFFGEGSRLTVL.

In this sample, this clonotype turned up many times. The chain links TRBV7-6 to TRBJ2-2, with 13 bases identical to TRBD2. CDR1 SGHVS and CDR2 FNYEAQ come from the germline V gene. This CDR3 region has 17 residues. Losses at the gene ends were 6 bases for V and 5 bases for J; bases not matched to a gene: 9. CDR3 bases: TGTGCCAGCAGTCACGGACTAGCGGGAGAAGGGACCGGGGAGCTGTTTTTT. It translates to CASSHGLAGEGTGELFF.

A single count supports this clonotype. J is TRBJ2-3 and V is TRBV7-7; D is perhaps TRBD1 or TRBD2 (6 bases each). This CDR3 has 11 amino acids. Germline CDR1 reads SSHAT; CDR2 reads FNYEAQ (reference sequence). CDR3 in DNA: TGTGCTAGAGAAGGGGGGGATACGCAGTATTTT. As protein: CAREGGDTQYF.